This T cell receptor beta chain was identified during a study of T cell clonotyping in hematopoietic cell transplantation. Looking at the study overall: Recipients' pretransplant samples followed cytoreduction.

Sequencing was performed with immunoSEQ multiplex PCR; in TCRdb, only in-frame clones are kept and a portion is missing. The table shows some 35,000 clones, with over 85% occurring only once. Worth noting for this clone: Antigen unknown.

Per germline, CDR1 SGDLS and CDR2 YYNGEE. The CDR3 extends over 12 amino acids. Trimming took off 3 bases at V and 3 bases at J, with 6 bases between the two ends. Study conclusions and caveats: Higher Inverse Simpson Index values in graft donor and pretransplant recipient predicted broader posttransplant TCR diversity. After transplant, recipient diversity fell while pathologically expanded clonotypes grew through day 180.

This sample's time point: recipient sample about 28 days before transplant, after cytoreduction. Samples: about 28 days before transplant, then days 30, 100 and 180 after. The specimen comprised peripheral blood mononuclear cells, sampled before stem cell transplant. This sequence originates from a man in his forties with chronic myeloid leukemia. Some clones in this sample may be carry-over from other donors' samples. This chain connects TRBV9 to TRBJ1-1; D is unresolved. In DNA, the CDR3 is TGTGCCAGCAGCGCCCTGGACACTGAAGCTTTCTTT. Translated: CASSALDTEAFF.